This is a list of T cell receptor beta chains from one sample in a study of shared clonotypes between healthy human individuals. Sequenced by immunoSEQ multiplex PCR; TCRdb stores in-frame clones only, minus some. The table has millions of clones, 90% to 95% seen once. Sequenced: naive CD8+ T cells from PBMCs. These receptors originate from a man younger than 35 in good health. Some clones in this sample may be carry-over from other donors' samples. CDR3s include the opening cysteine and the closing phenylalanine or tryptophan. Each record gives: J gene, clone size, V gene, D gene, CDR3 DNA, CDR3 protein. A D gene is named only where the DNA matches it firmly. Expanded clones get a size class; other rows say once, few or many, or leave the size out.

j_gene: TRBJ2-7; abundance: NA; v_gene: TRBV29-1; d_gene: NA; CDR3nt: TGCAGCGTTCAGACTAGAAAATCCTACGAGCAGTACTTC; CDR3aa: CSVQTRKSYEQYF
j_gene: TRBJ1-2; abundance: NA; v_gene: TRBV28; d_gene: TRBD1; CDR3nt: TGTGCCAGCAGTTTACTCGACAGGGATAACTATGGCTACACCTTC; CDR3aa: CASSLLDRDNYGYTF
j_gene: TRBJ2-2; abundance: NA; v_gene: TRBV29-1; d_gene: NA; CDR3nt: TGCAGCATAAGATCGGCCGGGGAGCTGTTTTTT; CDR3aa: CSIRSAGELFF
j_gene: TRBJ2-3; abundance: NA; v_gene: TRBV6-1; d_gene: TRBD2; CDR3nt: TGTGCCAGCCGTTCTAGCGGGGGATATACGCAGTATTTT; CDR3aa: CASRSSGGYTQYF
j_gene: TRBJ1-1; abundance: NA; v_gene: TRBV19; d_gene: NA; CDR3nt: TGTGCCAGTAGAAGCACTGAAGCTTTCTTT; CDR3aa: CASRSTEAFF
j_gene: TRBJ2-5; abundance: NA; v_gene: TRBV4-1; d_gene: NA; CDR3nt: TGCGCCAGCAGCCCCGTAACGTGGGGGCCCCAGTACTTC; CDR3aa: CASSPVTWGPQYF
j_gene: TRBJ1-1; abundance: NA; v_gene: TRBV27; d_gene: NA; CDR3nt: TGTGCCAGCACCCGAGCACCCCGGAGTGGGTACACTGAAGCTTTCTTT; CDR3aa: CASTRAPRSGYTEAFF
j_gene: TRBJ1-3; abundance: NA; v_gene: TRBV23-1; d_gene: NA; CDR3nt: TGCGCCAGCTCCGGAAACACCATATATTTT; CDR3aa: CASSGNTIYF
j_gene: TRBJ2-3; abundance: NA; v_gene: TRBV5-1; d_gene: TRBD2; CDR3nt: TGCGCCAGCAGCTTGGGCGGACTAGCGGTTAGCACAGATACGCAGTATTTT; CDR3aa: CASSLGGLAVSTDTQYF
j_gene: TRBJ1-2; abundance: NA; v_gene: TRBV27; d_gene: NA; CDR3nt: TGTGCCAGCAGTTTTGCAGGGGCCGGCTATGGCTACACCTTC; CDR3aa: CASSFAGAGYGYTF
j_gene: TRBJ2-3; abundance: NA; v_gene: TRBV28; d_gene: TRBD2; CDR3nt: TGTGCCAGCAGTTGGATGGGGCGGGAGGGTTCCCTCTTCACTTCCCCGTGGTATTTT; CDR3aa: CASSWMGREGSLFTSPWYF
j_gene: TRBJ2-1; abundance: NA; v_gene: TRBV9; d_gene: TRBD2; CDR3nt: TGTGCCAGCAGCGTAGCCGGGACTAGCGGGAGCCATGAGCAGTTCTTC; CDR3aa: CASSVAGTSGSHEQFF
j_gene: TRBJ2-1; abundance: NA; v_gene: TRBV9; d_gene: TRBD2; CDR3nt: TGTGCCAGCAGCGTAACATTCGAGACTAGCGGGACCTACAATGAGCAGTTCTTC; CDR3aa: CASSVTFETSGTYNEQFF
j_gene: TRBJ1-4; abundance: NA; v_gene: TRBV6-5; d_gene: TRBD1; CDR3nt: TGTGCCAGCAGTTACGGACAGGGGGTAAAGAAAAAACTGTTTTTT; CDR3aa: CASSYGQGVKKKLFF
j_gene: TRBJ1-2; abundance: NA; v_gene: TRBV28; d_gene: TRBD1; CDR3nt: TGTGCCAGCAGACCGGGACAGGGGGACGGCTACACCTTC; CDR3aa: CASRPGQGDGYTF
j_gene: TRBJ2-2; abundance: NA; v_gene: TRBV28; d_gene: NA; CDR3nt: TGTGCCAGCAGTTTATTTCTTAACACCGGGGAGCTGTTTTTT; CDR3aa: CASSLFLNTGELFF
j_gene: TRBJ2-5; abundance: NA; v_gene: TRBV7-8; d_gene: NA; CDR3nt: TGTGCCAGCAGCTTAGTCTCAGCCCAAGAGACCCAGTACTTC; CDR3aa: CASSLVSAQETQYF
j_gene: TRBJ1-4; abundance: NA; v_gene: TRBV13; d_gene: TRBD1; CDR3nt: TGTGCCAGCAGCCCCCGGCGGACAGGCAGTTCAACTAATGAAAAACTGTTTTTT; CDR3aa: CASSPRRTGSSTNEKLFF
j_gene: TRBJ1-4; abundance: once; v_gene: TRBV14; d_gene: TRBD1; CDR3nt: TGTGCCAGCAGCCAAGGAGACAGGGAGGGAGAATCAACTAATGAAAAACTGTTTTTT; CDR3aa: CASSQGDREGESTNEKLFF
j_gene: TRBJ2-7; abundance: NA; v_gene: TRBV18; d_gene: TRBD1; CDR3nt: TGTGCCAGCTCACCTGGTCCAGGGGGCGCCCGGCGCGAGCAGTACTTC; CDR3aa: CASSPGPGGARREQYF
j_gene: TRBJ2-7; abundance: NA; v_gene: TRBV7-2; d_gene: NA; CDR3nt: TGTGCCAGCAGCTTATTCGGGGACCTTTACGAGCAGTACTTC; CDR3aa: CASSLFGDLYEQYF
j_gene: TRBJ2-1; abundance: NA; v_gene: TRBV5-1; d_gene: TRBD2; CDR3nt: TGCGCCAGCAGCCCTGGACTAGCGGGAAGTAGGGAGAATGAGCAGTTCTTC; CDR3aa: CASSPGLAGSRENEQFF
j_gene: TRBJ1-4; abundance: NA; v_gene: TRBV5-1; d_gene: NA; CDR3nt: TGCGCCAGCAGCTGGGAGGGAAACCATAATGAAAAACTGTTTTTT; CDR3aa: CASSWEGNHNEKLFF
j_gene: TRBJ1-3; abundance: NA; v_gene: TRBV19; d_gene: NA; CDR3nt: TGTGCCAGTAGGGCTGAGGGACTCACCCTAGACACCATATATTTT; CDR3aa: CASRAEGLTLDTIYF
j_gene: TRBJ2-7; abundance: NA; v_gene: TRBV9; d_gene: NA; CDR3nt: TGTGCCAGCAGCGTAGCTCAGGGCCCGTCATACGAGCAGTACTTC; CDR3aa: CASSVAQGPSYEQYF
j_gene: TRBJ2-3; abundance: NA; v_gene: TRBV9; d_gene: TRBD2; CDR3nt: TGTGCCAGCAGCGCGGGACTAGCGGGTAACACAGATACGCAGTATTTT; CDR3aa: CASSAGLAGNTDTQYF
j_gene: TRBJ2-7; abundance: NA; v_gene: TRBV28; d_gene: TRBD1; CDR3nt: TGTGCCAGTTCACAGGGGGGTGAGCAGTACTTC; CDR3aa: CASSQGGEQYF
j_gene: TRBJ2-7; abundance: NA; v_gene: TRBV11-2; d_gene: NA; CDR3nt: TGTGCCAGCAGCTTAAGGGGGACACGCAGAGGGAACGAGCAGTACTTC; CDR3aa: CASSLRGTRRGNEQYF
j_gene: TRBJ1-1; abundance: NA; v_gene: TRBV9; d_gene: NA; CDR3nt: TGTGCCAGCAGCGCGGGACACGCGAACACTGAAGCTTTCTTT; CDR3aa: CASSAGHANTEAFF
j_gene: TRBJ1-4; abundance: NA; v_gene: TRBV5-1; d_gene: NA; CDR3nt: TGCGCCAGCAGCCACGAGGGGGTAGTTGCAACTAATGAAAAACTGTTTTTT; CDR3aa: CASSHEGVVATNEKLFF
j_gene: TRBJ2-7; abundance: once; v_gene: TRBV7-2; d_gene: NA; CDR3nt: TGTGCCAGCAGCTTAATCAGCTCCTACGAGCAGTACTTC; CDR3aa: CASSLISSYEQYF
j_gene: TRBJ1-1; abundance: NA; v_gene: TRBV27; d_gene: TRBD1; CDR3nt: TGTGCCAGCAGTCTTTGGACAGGACCGAACACTGAAGCTTTCTTT; CDR3aa: CASSLWTGPNTEAFF
j_gene: TRBJ2-7; abundance: NA; v_gene: TRBV27; d_gene: NA; CDR3nt: TGTGCCAGCAGTCCCCGACAGGACCCCTACGAGCAGTACTTC; CDR3aa: CASSPRQDPYEQYF
j_gene: TRBJ2-2; abundance: NA; v_gene: TRBV5-4; d_gene: NA; CDR3nt: TGTGCCAGCAGCCTTATACCGGGTGCAGGTGGGGCCGGGGAGCTGTTTTTT; CDR3aa: CASSLIPGAGGAGELFF
j_gene: TRBJ2-1; abundance: NA; v_gene: TRBV27; d_gene: NA; CDR3nt: TGTGCCAGCAGTTTCGTGGGGCCTGGGTACAATGAGCAGTTCTTC; CDR3aa: CASSFVGPGYNEQFF
j_gene: TRBJ2-2; abundance: NA; v_gene: TRBV18; d_gene: NA; CDR3nt: TGTGCCAGCTCACCCGAGGTTGGGGGCACCGGGGAGCTGTTTTTT; CDR3aa: CASSPEVGGTGELFF
j_gene: TRBJ2-5; abundance: NA; v_gene: TRBV27; d_gene: NA; CDR3nt: TGTGCCAGCAGTCGAATGGGAGAGACCCAGTACTTC; CDR3aa: CASSRMGETQYF
j_gene: TRBJ1-5; abundance: once; v_gene: TRBV15; d_gene: TRBD1; CDR3nt: TGTGCCACCAGCCTCAGACAGGGTATGGATCAGCCCCAGCATTTT; CDR3aa: CATSLRQGMDQPQHF
j_gene: TRBJ2-3; abundance: NA; v_gene: TRBV9; d_gene: TRBD2; CDR3nt: TGTGCCAGCAGCGGGCCTAGCGGGGCTAGCACAGATACGCAGTATTTT; CDR3aa: CASSGPSGASTDTQYF
j_gene: TRBJ2-1; abundance: once; v_gene: TRBV29-1; d_gene: TRBD1; CDR3nt: TGCAGCGTTGCCGGGACAGGGCGATTCTATGAGCAGTTCTTC; CDR3aa: CSVAGTGRFYEQFF
j_gene: TRBJ1-4; abundance: once; v_gene: TRBV27; d_gene: TRBD1; CDR3nt: TGTGCCAGCAGTTTATCCGGACAGGGACCCAATGAAAAACTGTTTTTT; CDR3aa: CASSLSGQGPNEKLFF
j_gene: TRBJ2-5; abundance: NA; v_gene: TRBV7-9; d_gene: TRBD1; CDR3nt: TGTGCCAGCAGCCCACCCGGACAGGGCAGCGAGACCCAGTACTTC; CDR3aa: CASSPPGQGSETQYF
j_gene: TRBJ2-7; abundance: NA; v_gene: TRBV7-9; d_gene: NA; CDR3nt: TGTGCCAGCAGCTTAGTGCGGGGCGAGCAGTACTTC; CDR3aa: CASSLVRGEQYF
j_gene: TRBJ2-4; abundance: NA; v_gene: TRBV4-2; d_gene: TRBD1; CDR3nt: TGTGCCAGCAGCCGAGGACAGGGGAAAAACATTCAGTACTTC; CDR3aa: CASSRGQGKNIQYF
j_gene: TRBJ2-5; abundance: NA; v_gene: TRBV9; d_gene: TRBD1; CDR3nt: TGTGCCAGCAGTGTTGAGGGACAGGGGGGAGAGACCCAGTACTTC; CDR3aa: CASSVEGQGGETQYF
j_gene: TRBJ2-7; abundance: NA; v_gene: TRBV7-9; d_gene: NA; CDR3nt: TGTGCCAGCAGCTTGGGGGCAGGCCGATACGAGCAGTACTTC; CDR3aa: CASSLGAGRYEQYF
j_gene: TRBJ2-7; abundance: NA; v_gene: TRBV28; d_gene: TRBD2; CDR3nt: TGTGCCAGCATTCAAGCGGGAGGTTACCACGAGCAGTACTTC; CDR3aa: CASIQAGGYHEQYF
j_gene: TRBJ1-5; abundance: NA; v_gene: TRBV19; d_gene: NA; CDR3nt: TGTGCCAGTAGTATAGTATTACAAAGCAATCAGCCCCAGCATTTT; CDR3aa: CASSIVLQSNQPQHF